The clone carrying this T cell receptor beta chain has ten or more counts. Its matching antigen is unknown. Unique molecular identifiers were carried by the TCR beta cDNA libraries. TCRdb ran MiXCR on the PCR reads and lists one entry per CDR3 protein. The table has about 200,000 distinct CDR3 sequences, 29% seen once. These data come from a study of post-analysis software for immune sequencing data. For the study at large: As for disease course, relapsing-remitting, secondary progressive and progressive-relapsing multiple sclerosis were all included.

V gave up 6 bases and J gave up 4 bases, with 15 bases separating them. The CDR3 is 14 residues long. General observations from the study: When compared against controls, multiple sclerosis patients showed significantly lower normalized Chao1 diversity. A handful of TRBV segments (TRBV5-6, TRBV5-1 and TRBV20-1 among them) occurred more frequently in patients than in controls.

Material: blood. The sequence derives from a girl aged 2-17 years with multiple sclerosis. The chain is built from TRBV12-3 or TRBV12-4 and TRBJ2-5; tentatively, D is TRBD2 (5 bases). The CDR3 loop is CASSQRRVTETQYF. For the CDR3, the DNA is TGTGCCAGCAGCCAGCGGCGGGTAACAGAGACCCAGTACTTC.